These 9 T cell receptor beta chains were all obtained from the same sample, sequenced in a study of cytomegalovirus exposure and HLA in healthy donors (TCRdb year 2017). The library was obtained by the immunoSEQ multiplex PCR assay. The multiplex PCR relied on a mix of 60 forward primers for TCR Vbeta segments and 13 reverse primers for TCR Jbeta segments. TCRdb's version of the immuneACCESS table is confined to in-frame rearrangements and falls short of the full clone set. An unresolved V gene accounts for under half of the shortfall where checked; the remainder is of unknown origin. The table for this sample lists 110,000 to 150,000 clones; approximately 80% of them were counted only once. 3.5% to 5% of the sample lies in the top ten. Material: PBMCs. The receptors here all came from a male donor in good health and CMV-seronegative.

The J gene is TRBJ2-7, the V gene TRBV28; D remains unclear. This CDR3 comprises 12 residues. Per germline, CDR1 MDHEN and CDR2 SYDVKM. V was trimmed by 5 bases and J by 0 bases, leaving 5 bases between them. The CDR3 sequence: CASSLNSYEQYF. DNA for the CDR3: TGTGCCAGCAGTCTAAACTCCTACGAGCAGTACTTC.

Notes on this clone: The germline gene is not matched at one end of the junction; a read error may be the cause. The chain carries TRBV7-7 and TRBJ2-3; no reliable D call. Germline loops: CDR1 SSHAT, CDR2 FNYEAQ (reference sequence). The CDR3 spans 16 residues. The CDR3 region has the DNA TGTGCTAGCAGCGCCAAAACTCACCCAGGTGCAGATACGCAGTATTTT. Encoded protein: CASSAKTHPGADTQYF.

CDR3 sequence: CASSLSGQGAGETQYF. The DNA for the CDR3 is TGTGCCAGCAGTTTATCTGGACAGGGGGCAGGGGAGACCCAGTACTTC. The gene calls are TRBV27 and TRBJ2-5; TRBD1 matches at 11 bases. Losses at the gene ends were 0 bases for V and 5 bases for J; bases not matched to a gene: 5. This CDR3 has 16 residues. Germline CDR1 and CDR2: MNHEY and SMNVEV (reference sequence).

V and J are TRBV4-3 and TRBJ2-6; TRBD2 aligns across 9 bases. V was pared by 0 bases and J by 3 bases, with 6 bases of the junction left unmatched. The CDR3 runs to 18 residues. Germline CDR1 reads LGHNA; CDR2 reads YSLEER. CDR3 bases: TGCGCCAGCAGCCAAGAGCCGCGGGGGGGCGGTGGGGCCAACGTCCTGACTTTC. Translation gives CASSQEPRGGGGANVLTF.

This clone was detected once. One end of the junction does not line up with germline, which may come from a read error. The chain combines TRBV7-2 with TRBJ2-1; D is unclear. This CDR3 is 11 amino acids long. Per germline, CDR1 SGHTA and CDR2 FQGNSA. DNA of the CDR3: TGTGCCAGCAGCTTATACAGTGAGCAGTTCTTC. Translation: CASSLYSEQFF.

The chain uses TRBV9 and TRBJ2-4, with 7 bases matching TRBD1. Germline CDR1 reads SGDLS; CDR2 reads YYNGEE. This CDR3 has 12 residues. V lost 2 bases to trimming and J lost 8 bases; unmatched junction nucleotides: 1. The CDR3 protein is CASSVQGDIQYF. CDR3 nucleotide sequence: TGTGCCAGCAGCGTTCAGGGGGACATTCAGTACTTC.

The rearrangement uses TRBV7-9 and TRBJ1-1, with 7 bases that match TRBD1. The CDR3 consists of 13 residues. Per germline, CDR1 SEHNR and CDR2 FQNEAQ (reference sequence). Trimming cost V 5 bases and J 3 bases; bases outside gene matches: 3. The CDR3 protein is CASSVQGDTEAFF. CDR3 DNA: TGTGCCAGCAGCGTCCAGGGGGACACTGAAGCTTTCTTT.

V usage is TRBV6-4 and J usage is TRBJ2-7; 7 positions match TRBD2. J was trimmed by 4 bases and V by 5 bases; bases with no gene match: 8. CDR3 length: 14 amino acids. Per the germline V gene, CDR1 is MRHNA and CDR2 is SNTAGT. The CDR3 reads CASSPGLGGYEQYF. The CDR3 DNA reads TGTGCCAGCAGTCCCGGACTAGGCGGGTACGAGCAGTACTTC.

The chain joins TRBV19 to TRBJ1-4; no reliable D call. This CDR3 has 14 residues. The ends were cut back, 5 bases at V and 6 bases at J, with 13 bases in the middle. The germline V gene has CDR1 LNHDA and CDR2 SQIVND (reference sequence). CDR3 DNA sequence: TGTGCCAGTAGTGGAGGGTCTAGTCATGAAAAACTGTTTTTT. It encodes CASSGGSSHEKLFF.